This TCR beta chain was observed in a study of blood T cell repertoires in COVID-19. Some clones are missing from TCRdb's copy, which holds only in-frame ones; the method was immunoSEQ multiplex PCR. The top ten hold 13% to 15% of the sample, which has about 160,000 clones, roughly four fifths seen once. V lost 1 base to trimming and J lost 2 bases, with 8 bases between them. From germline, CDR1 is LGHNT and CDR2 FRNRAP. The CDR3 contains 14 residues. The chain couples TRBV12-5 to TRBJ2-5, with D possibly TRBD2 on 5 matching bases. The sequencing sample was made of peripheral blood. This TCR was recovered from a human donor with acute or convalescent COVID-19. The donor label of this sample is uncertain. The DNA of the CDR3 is TGTGCTAGTGGTTTGGCGACGGGACAAGAGACCCAGTACTTC. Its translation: CASGLATGQETQYF.